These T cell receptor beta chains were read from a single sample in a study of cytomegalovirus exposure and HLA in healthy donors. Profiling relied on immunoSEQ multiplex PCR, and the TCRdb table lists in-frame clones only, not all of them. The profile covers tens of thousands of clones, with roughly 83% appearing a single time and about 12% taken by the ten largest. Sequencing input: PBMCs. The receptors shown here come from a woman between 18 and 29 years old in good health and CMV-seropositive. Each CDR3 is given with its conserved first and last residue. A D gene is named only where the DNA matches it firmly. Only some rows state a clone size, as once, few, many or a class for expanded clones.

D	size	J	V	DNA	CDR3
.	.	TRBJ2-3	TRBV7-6	TGTGCCAGCAGCTTAATGGCGGAAACATACACAGATACGCAGTATTTT	CASSLMAETYTDTQYF
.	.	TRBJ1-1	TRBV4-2	TGTGCCAGCAGCCAAGATCAGGGTAGCACTGAAGCTTTCTTT	CASSQDQGSTEAFF
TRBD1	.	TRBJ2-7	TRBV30	TGTGCCTGGAGCGGGGACAGGGGGTCTTCCGAGCAGTACTTC	CAWSGDRGSSEQYF
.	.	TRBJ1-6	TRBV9	TGTGCCAGCAGCGTGGCGGGGAATTCACCCCTCCACTTT	CASSVAGNSPLHF
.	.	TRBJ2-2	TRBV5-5	TGTGCCAGCAGCTTGGTGACTAGTCCCATCGGGGAGCTGTTTTTT	CASSLVTSPIGELFF
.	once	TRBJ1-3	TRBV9	TGTGCCAGCAGCGTACGGATTACAGGGTCGGGTGGAAACACCATATATTTT	CASSVRITGSGGNTIYF
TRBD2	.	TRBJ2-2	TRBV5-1	TGCGCCAGCAGCTTGTTTAGCGGGGGGGCGAACACCGGGGAGCTGTTTTTT	CASSLFSGGANTGELFF
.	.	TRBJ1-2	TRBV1	TGCGCCAGCAGCCAAGATTCAAGGTGTAGGGGAGGAGGCTATGGCTACACCTTC	CASSQDSRCRGGGYGYTF
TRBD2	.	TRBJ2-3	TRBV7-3	TGTGCCAGCAGCTCACCTATTGGCGGGGGTGGCACAGATACGCAGTATTTT	CASSSPIGGGGTDTQYF
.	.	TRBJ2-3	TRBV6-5	TGTGCCAGCAGTTTGACTCGGACGGGGGGCACAGATACGCAGTATTTT	CASSLTRTGGTDTQYF
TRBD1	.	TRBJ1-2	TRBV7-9	TGTGCCAGCAGCTTAGGACAGGGGGGTATCTATGGCTACACCTTC	CASSLGQGGIYGYTF
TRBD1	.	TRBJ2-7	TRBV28	TGTGCCAGCAGTACTCGGACAGGGTTGCTCGAGCAGTACTTC	CASSTRTGLLEQYF
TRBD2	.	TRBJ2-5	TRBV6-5	TGTGCCAGCGTAGAGCGGGGGAGCTGGACGGAGACCCAGTACTTC	CASVERGSWTETQYF
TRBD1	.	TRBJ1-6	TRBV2	TGTGCCAGCAAGGGACAGGGTAATTCACCCCTCCACTTT	CASKGQGNSPLHF
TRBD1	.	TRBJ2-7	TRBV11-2	TGTGCCAGCAGCCCTATATTTCGAGATAGACAGGGGTCCTACGAGCAGTACTTC	CASSPIFRDRQGSYEQYF
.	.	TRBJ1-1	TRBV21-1	TGTGCCAGCAGCAGTAGTTCAGAGGGAGACACTGAAGCTTTCTTT	CASSSSSEGDTEAFF
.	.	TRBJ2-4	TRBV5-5	TGTGCCAGCAGCTTGTATGACGGCAGGGGTGGAAACATTCAGTACTTC	CASSLYDGRGGNIQYF
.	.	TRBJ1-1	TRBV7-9	TGTGCCAGCAGCACACGGACAGAGAACACTGGAGCTTTCTTT	CASSTRTENTGAFF
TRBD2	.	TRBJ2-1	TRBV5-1	TGCGCCAGCAGCTTGCTTGGCGGGGGGTACTCCTACAATGAGCAGTTCTTC	CASSLLGGGYSYNEQFF
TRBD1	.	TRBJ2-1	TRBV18	TGTGCCAGCTCACCGGGCAGGGGGCAATGGGCACAAGGCGAGCAGTTCTTC	CASSPGRGQWAQGEQFF
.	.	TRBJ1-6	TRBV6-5	TGTGCCAGCAGAAAGGGGCAGGGCTATAATTCACCCCTCCACTTT	CASRKGQGYNSPLHF
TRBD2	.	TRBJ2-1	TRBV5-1	TGCGCCAGCAGCTTAGCGGGGGCGAACTACAATGAGCAGTTCTTC	CASSLAGANYNEQFF
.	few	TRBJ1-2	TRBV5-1	TGCGCCAGCAGCTTGGCTGGCAGGGACTATGGCTACACCTTC	CASSLAGRDYGYTF
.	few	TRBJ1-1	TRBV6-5	TGTGCCAGCAGTTACTCGCCAGTGGACATGAACACTGAAGCTTTCTTT	CASSYSPVDMNTEAFF
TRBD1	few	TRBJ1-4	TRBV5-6	TGTGCCAGCAGCCCGACAGGGGGCTGGGGTGAAAAACTGTTTTTT	CASSPTGGWGEKLFF
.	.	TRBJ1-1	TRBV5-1	TGCGCCAGCAGCTTGTTCTCCACCGGGAACACTGAAGCTTTCTTT	CASSLFSTGNTEAFF
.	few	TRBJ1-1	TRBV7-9	TGTGCCAGCAGCTTAGGGACCTATCCGGGGACTTTCTTT	CASSLGTYPGTFF
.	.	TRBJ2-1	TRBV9	TGTGCCAGCAGCGTAGATGTCAGCAATGAGCAGTTCTTC	CASSVDVSNEQFF
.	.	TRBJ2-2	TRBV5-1	TGCGCCAGCAGCGGGCGCAGCTCTACGAACACCGGGGAGCTGTTTTTT	CASSGRSSTNTGELFF
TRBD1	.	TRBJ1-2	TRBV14	TGTGCCAGCAGCCTTTACTTAGGGGGCGCTCCCAAAGACTACACCTTC	CASSLYLGGAPKDYTF
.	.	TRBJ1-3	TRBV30	TGTGCCTGGAGCGCGAACCAGGGCTCTGGAAACACCGTATATTTT	CAWSANQGSGNTVYF
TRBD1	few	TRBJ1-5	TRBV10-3	TGTGCCATCGCTAAAGACAGGGGGACGGGTCAGCCCCAGCATTTT	CAIAKDRGTGQPQHF
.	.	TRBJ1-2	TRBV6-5	TGTGCCAGCAGCTCCCGGGGTCCCACTGGCTACACCTTC	CASSSRGPTGYTF
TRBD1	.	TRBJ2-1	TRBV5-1	TGCGCCAGCAGCTTGGAGGGGGCGGGTAATGAGCAGTTCTTC	CASSLEGAGNEQFF
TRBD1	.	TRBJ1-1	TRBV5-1	TGCGCCAGCAGCTTGGGGAACAGGGGGCTGGCGAACACTGAAGCTTTCTTT	CASSLGNRGLANTEAFF
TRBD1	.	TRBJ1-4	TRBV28	TGTGCCAGCAGTCGCTCCCAGGACAGGGGAAGGGGAAAACTGTTTTTT	CASSRSQDRGRGKLFF
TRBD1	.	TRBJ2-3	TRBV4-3	TGCGCCAGCAGCGATAGGACAGGGAGAAATACGCAGTATTTT	CASSDRTGRNTQYF
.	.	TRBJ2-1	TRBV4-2	TGTGCCAGCAGCCAAGCCTCATCCACCCAGGGGAAGGATGAGCAGTTCTTC	CASSQASSTQGKDEQFF
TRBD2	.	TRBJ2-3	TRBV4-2	TGTGCCAGCAGCCAAGTACAGGGCGGGGGGAGTGATACGCAGTATTTT	CASSQVQGGGSDTQYF
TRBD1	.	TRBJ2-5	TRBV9	TGTGCCAGCAGCGTAGGGGACAGGGGCTCCCAAGAGACCCAGTACTTC	CASSVGDRGSQETQYF
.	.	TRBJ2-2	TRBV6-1	TGTGCCAGCAGTGAAGCTTGGCTTATGAACACCGGGGAGCTGTTTTTT	CASSEAWLMNTGELFF
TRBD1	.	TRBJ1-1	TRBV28	TGTGCCAGCAGTTCCATCACCGGGACAGGGGGATCGAACACTGAAGCTTTCTTT	CASSSITGTGGSNTEAFF
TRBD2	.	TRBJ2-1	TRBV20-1	TGCAGTGCATTCTTAGCGGGAGAGCAGTTCTTC	CSAFLAGEQFF
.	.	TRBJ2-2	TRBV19	TGTGCCAGTAGTATCAGGGTATCCGGGGAGCTGTTTTTT	CASSIRVSGELFF
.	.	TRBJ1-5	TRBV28	TGTGCCAGCATCCACCGTGGGGGGAGCAATCAGCCCCAGCATTTT	CASIHRGGSNQPQHF
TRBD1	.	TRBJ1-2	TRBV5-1	TGCGCCAGCAGCTGGGACAGGGGGCTCTATGGCTACACCTTC	CASSWDRGLYGYTF
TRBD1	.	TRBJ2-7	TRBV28	TGTGCCAGCACCCTATGGGGACAGGGGTTCTACGAGCAGTACTTC	CASTLWGQGFYEQYF
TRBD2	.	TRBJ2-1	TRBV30	TGTGCCTCTAGCGGGGGGGCAGGGGAGCAGTTCTTC	CASSGGAGEQFF
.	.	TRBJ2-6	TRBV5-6	TGTGCCAGCAGCATAGGGACAAGAGGGGCCAACGTCCTGACTTTC	CASSIGTRGANVLTF
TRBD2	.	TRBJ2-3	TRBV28	TGTGCCAGCAGTCCCCCCACGGGGGGGCAGCCAGATACGCAGTATTTT	CASSPPTGGQPDTQYF
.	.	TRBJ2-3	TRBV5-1	TGCGCCAGCAGCTCCTTTCTGTACCGGGAAGATACGCAGTATTTT	CASSSFLYREDTQYF
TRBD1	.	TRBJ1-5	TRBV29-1	TGCAGCGTTGGACAGGGAGGCCAGCCCCAGCATTTT	CSVGQGGQPQHF
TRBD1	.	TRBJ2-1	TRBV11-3	TGTGCCAGCAGCCCCTCGACAGGGGCGGGTGAGCAGTTCTTC	CASSPSTGAGEQFF
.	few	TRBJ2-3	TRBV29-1	TGCAGCGTTGATGGGCAGAACACAGATACGCAGTATTTT	CSVDGQNTDTQYF
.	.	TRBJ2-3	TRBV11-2	TGTGCCAGCAGCCGGGGAACGGGCTCAAGCACAGATACGCAGTATTTT	CASSRGTGSSTDTQYF
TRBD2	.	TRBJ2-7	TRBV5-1	TGCGCCAGCAGCGGGAGGGACGCCGGGGGGGAGCAGTACTTC	CASSGRDAGGEQYF
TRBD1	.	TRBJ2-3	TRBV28	TGTGCCAGCAGTTTACTCTCGGGACAGGGTGAGACAGATACGCAGTATTTT	CASSLLSGQGETDTQYF
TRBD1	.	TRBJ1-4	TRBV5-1	TGCGCCAGCAGCAAAGGGACAGGACCTAATGAAAAACTGTTTTTT	CASSKGTGPNEKLFF
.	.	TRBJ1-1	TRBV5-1	TGCGCCAGCAGCGACACCCGGACGGGAGGGACTGAAGCTTTCTTT	CASSDTRTGGTEAFF